This T cell receptor (beta chain) appears in the sequencing data of a study of T cells in Graves' hyperthyroidism and ophthalmopathy (dated by TCRdb to between 2018 and 2021). For the study in its entirety: Peripheral blood samples were taken at the time of initial diagnosis, prior to any treatment. TCR V-J signatures able to tell the groups apart were searched for in a discovery cohort of 100 patients, of whom roughly 42 had Graves' ophthalmopathy and under 65 had stable Graves' hyperthyroidism. Prospective prediction of ophthalmopathy was tested in an independent validation cohort consisting of some 20 hyperthyroidism patients and over 15 patients who later progressed to ophthalmopathy. The 95 to 100 discovery patients were randomly divided into training and test sets at a 7:3 ratio. Thyroid tissue and blood T-cell repertoires from several Graves' hyperthyroidism patients were also compared in the study. After blood sampling, hyperthyroidism patients were treated with methimazole at a starting dose of 30 mg daily, and ophthalmopathy patients were treated with high-dose intravenous methylprednisolone. According to the paper, TCR Vbeta CDR3 sequencing was carried out on approximately 140 peripheral blood samples, which came from about 45 ophthalmopathy, some 73 hyperthyroidism and roughly 17 progressor patients.

In the ophthalmopathy patients, disease was moderately to severely active, with a Clinical Activity Score of 3 or more, a NOSPECS grade of 4 or more, and a duration of less than 3 months. Exclusion was applied to patients with uncontrolled infections, other autoimmune diseases, pregnancy or lactation. Diagnoses were established on the basis of clinical symptoms, serum thyroxine and TRAb, thyroid ultrasound, and orbital computed tomography. Ficoll-Paque density gradient centrifugation was used to isolate PBMCs from about 9.4 ml of fresh peripheral blood. Trizol reagent was used to extract total RNA, and RNA quality was then checked on an Agilent 2100 Bioanalyzer. What the work shows at the level of the full study, not this receptor alone: Blood samples also contained most of the expanded thyroid clonotypes (frequency above 0.001), which suggests that blood repertoires may reflect thyroid immune responses. A 13 V-J signature model separated ophthalmopathy from stable hyperthyroidism, with approximately 87% sensitivity and roughly 81% specificity in cross-validation and 80%/75% in testing. Sample size was not statistically predetermined, and blinding of investigators to group allocation was not performed. In validation, progression to ophthalmopathy was predicted by the model with 70% to 71% sensitivity and 72.22% specificity, a median of 6.5 months before onset.

TCR beta CDR3 regions were amplified from RNA transcripts. The TCR CDR3 was subjected to a first round of RT-PCR using the HTBI primer set and the Qiagen OneStep RT-PCR kit. The libraries were constructed in a second round of multiplex PCR and then size-selected and purified. Libraries were sequenced paired-end with 100 bp reads on an Illumina HiSeq2000. The study's own analysis went as follows. SOAPnuke was used to process the raw data, removing reads that contained adapters or uncalled bases, had a mean Phred below 15, or lacked an exact match to the constant primer or identifier. COPE v1.2.5 was used to merge high-quality paired reads, and clonotypes were defined as unique nucleotide sequences. Clonotypes were aligned to IMGT TRBV, TRBD and TRBJ reference segments using MiTCR v1.1. Analysis was restricted to V-J combinations with a frequency above 0.0001, which covered over 98% of repertoires. A TCS score was defined as the ratio between F50 (clonal expansion) and ExV (chaos), using BLOSUM62-based TCRdist between CDR3 peptides within each V-J. Welch's t-statistics and random forest reduced 514 V-J features to about 12, which were used in a naive Bayes classifier (R e1071). TCRdb itself trimmed the public reads at Q25 with fastp, ran MiXCR and retained productive beta chains. Every distinct CDR3 protein forms one entry, paired with its most common genes and DNA. The V and J calls, along with clone size, are taken from TCRdb and not from the paper's own processing. The sample table shows approximately 400,000 distinct CDR3 sequences, and 15% to 20% are seen once. 35% to 50% of the sample rests with the top ten.

CDR1 and CDR2, looked up from the germline V gene, are MNHEY and SVGEGT. V is reduced by 6 bases and J by 1 base, leaving a spacing of 12 bases between them. The CDR3 starts with the cysteine, ends with the phenylalanine, and has 14 residues. The read is trimmed to its CDR3 DNA, 42 bases read in frame from base 1. This clonotype was detected ten times or more. The antigen it binds to is not known. Per-base qualities were not stored, and no clone one base away is much larger. This sequence originates from a man aged 18 to 29 with Graves' ophthalmopathy. The chain uses TRBV6-2 or TRBV6-3 and TRBJ1-1, with the D gene uncertain. The material sequenced was blood. The CDR3 here reads CASSRETGNTEAFF. The DNA sequence is TGTGCCAGCAGCCGAGAGACTGGGAACACTGAAGCTTTCTTT.